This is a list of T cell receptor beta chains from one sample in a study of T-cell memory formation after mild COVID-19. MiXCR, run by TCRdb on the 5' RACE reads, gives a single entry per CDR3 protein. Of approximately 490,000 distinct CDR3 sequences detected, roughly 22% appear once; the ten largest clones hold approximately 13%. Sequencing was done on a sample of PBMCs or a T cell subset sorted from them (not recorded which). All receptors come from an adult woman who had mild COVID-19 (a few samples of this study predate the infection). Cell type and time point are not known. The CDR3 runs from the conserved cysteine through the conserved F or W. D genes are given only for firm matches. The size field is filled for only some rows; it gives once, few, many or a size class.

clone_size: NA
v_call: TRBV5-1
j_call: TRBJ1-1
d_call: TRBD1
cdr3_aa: CASSPGDRVTEAFF
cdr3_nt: TGCGCCAGCAGCCCCGGGGACAGGGTCACTGAAGCTTTCTTT

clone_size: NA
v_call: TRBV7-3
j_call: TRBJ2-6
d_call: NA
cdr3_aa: CASSADYGSGANVLTF
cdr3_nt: TGTGCCAGCAGCGCAGACTATGGGTCTGGGGCCAACGTCCTGACTTTC

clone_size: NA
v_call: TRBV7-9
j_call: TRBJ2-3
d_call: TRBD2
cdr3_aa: CASSLPSEESSGAQDTQYF
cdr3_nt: TGTGCCAGCAGCTTACCATCTGAGGAGTCGAGCGGGGCACAAGATACGCAGTATTTT

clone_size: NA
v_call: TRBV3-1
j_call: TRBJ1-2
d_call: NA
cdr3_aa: CASSQDGYYGYTF
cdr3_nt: TGTGCCAGCAGCCAGGACGGCTACTATGGCTACACCTTC

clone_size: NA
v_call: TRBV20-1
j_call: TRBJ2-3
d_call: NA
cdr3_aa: CSARTLGSGTDTQYF
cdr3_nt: TGCAGTGCCAGAACATTAGGGTCAGGCACAGATACGCAGTATTTT

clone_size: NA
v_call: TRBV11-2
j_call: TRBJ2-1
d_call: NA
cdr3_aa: CASSLSRNNEQFF
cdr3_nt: TGTGCCAGCAGCTTAAGTAGGAACAATGAGCAGTTCTTC

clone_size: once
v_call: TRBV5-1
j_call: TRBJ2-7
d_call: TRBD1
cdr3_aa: CASLNGTGAEQYF
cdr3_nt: TGCGCCAGCTTAAACGGGACAGGGGCCGAGCAGTACTTC

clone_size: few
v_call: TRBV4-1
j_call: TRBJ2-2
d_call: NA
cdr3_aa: CASSHGGQGGPTGELFF
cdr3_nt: TGCGCCAGCAGCCACGGGGGACAAGGGGGACCCACCGGGGAGCTGTTTTTT

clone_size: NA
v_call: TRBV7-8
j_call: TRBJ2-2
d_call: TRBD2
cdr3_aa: CASSPTSGNTGELFF
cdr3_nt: TGTGCCAGCAGCCCGACTAGCGGTAACACCGGGGAGCTGTTTTTT

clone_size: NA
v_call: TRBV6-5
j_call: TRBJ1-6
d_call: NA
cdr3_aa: CASSYSTGAGSPLHF
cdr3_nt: TGTGCCAGCAGTTACTCGACGGGGGCAGGTTCACCCCTCCACTTT